This TCR beta chain was observed in a study of OX40 agonist ivuxolimab in advanced cancers. The protocol was immunoSEQ multiplex PCR, while the TCRdb copy is restricted to in-frame clones and leaves out a portion. In the table there are 60,000 to 90,000 clones, about 86% of which are singletons. The length of the CDR3 is 15 residues. V lost 6 bases to trimming and J lost 2 bases, with 14 bases between them. Germline assignment: CDR1 SNHLY and CDR2 FYNNEI. Of note for this clone: Its antigen is not identified.

Study-level findings and limits: More expanded clones were found, on average, in CD8+ than in CD4+ T cells.

The genes are TRBV2 and TRBJ1-5; no firm D call. The sequence came from an adult with an advanced solid tumor such as melanoma, head and neck, liver or kidney cancer. Sequencing was performed on CD4+ or CD8+ T cells sorted from blood, taken in a trial of the OX40 agonist ivuxolimab. The CDR3 reads CASRGPIIGNQPQHF. As DNA, the CDR3 is TGTGCCAGCAGGGGTCCAATTATCGGCAATCAGCCCCAGCATTTT.